This T cell receptor (beta chain) comes out of a study of shared clonotypes between healthy human individuals. There were no recent acute infections or vaccinations among the donors, who were healthy HIV-negative adults. Several immunoSEQ plates held equal portions of the genomic DNA taken from each subset. The table came from immunoSEQ multiplex PCR; TCRdb's copy has only in-frame clones and leaves some out. The sample shows some 660,000 clones, around four fifths of them seen only once. Germline lookup yields CDR1 LNHDA and CDR2 SQIVND (reference sequence). The CDR3 loop spans 14 amino acids. Between the trimmed V and J ends, which lost 3 bases and 2 bases, there was a span of 11 bases. Study-level results: The naive CD4 repertoires of several donors were compared, and 5% to 6.5% of clonotypes were shared.

Concerning this clone: Its antigen remains unidentified. Other DNA sequences in the sample encode the same CDR3.

This sequence was found in a woman under 40 in good health. The sample consisted of memory CD4+ T cells sorted from blood. Subset in this sample: CD45RA-negative fraction. This chain uses TRBV19 with TRBJ2-7, with D perhaps matching TRBD1 (5 bases). The CDR3 DNA sequence: TGTGCCAGTAGTATTCTGGCAGGGCCCTACGAGCAGTACTTC. The encoded protein is CASSILAGPYEQYF.